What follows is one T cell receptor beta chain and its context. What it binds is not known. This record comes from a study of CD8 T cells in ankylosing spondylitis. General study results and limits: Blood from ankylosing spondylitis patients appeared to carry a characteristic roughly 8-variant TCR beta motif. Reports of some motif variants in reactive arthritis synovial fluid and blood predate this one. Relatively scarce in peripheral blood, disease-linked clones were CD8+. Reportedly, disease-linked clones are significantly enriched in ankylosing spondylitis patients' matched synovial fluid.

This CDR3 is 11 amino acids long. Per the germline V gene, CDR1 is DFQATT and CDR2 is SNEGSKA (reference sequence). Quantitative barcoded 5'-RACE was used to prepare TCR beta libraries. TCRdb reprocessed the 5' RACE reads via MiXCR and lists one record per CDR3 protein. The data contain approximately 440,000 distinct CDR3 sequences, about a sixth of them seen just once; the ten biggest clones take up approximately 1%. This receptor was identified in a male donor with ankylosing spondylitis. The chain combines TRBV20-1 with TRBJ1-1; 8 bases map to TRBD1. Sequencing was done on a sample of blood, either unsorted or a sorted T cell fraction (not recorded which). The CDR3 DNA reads TGCAGAGCTGGCCGGGACAGGGAAGCTTTCTTT. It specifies CRAGRDREAFF.